These T cell receptor beta chains were read from a single sample in a study of cytomegalovirus exposure and HLA in healthy donors. Assay: immunoSEQ multiplex PCR; the TCRdb copy retains only in-frame clones and omits some. The sample shows hundreds of thousands of clones, 80% to 90% of them seen only once. The specimen sequenced was PBMCs. These receptors all come from a girl aged 2-9 years in good health and CMV-seronegative. The CDR3 runs from the conserved cysteine through the conserved F or W. A D gene is named only where the DNA matches it firmly.

d_gene: .; j_gene: TRBJ2-1; v_gene: TRBV14; CDR3aa: CASSQEAGGREGDEQFF; CDR3nt: TGTGCCAGCAGCCAAGAAGCAGGGGGTCGGGAGGGGGATGAGCAGTTCTTC
d_gene: .; j_gene: TRBJ1-1; v_gene: TRBV27; CDR3aa: CASSLVGVGNTEAFF; CDR3nt: TGTGCCAGCAGTTTAGTCGGGGTGGGGAACACTGAAGCTTTCTTT
d_gene: .; j_gene: TRBJ2-1; v_gene: TRBV9; CDR3aa: CASSLEGVSYNEQFF; CDR3nt: TGTGCCAGCAGCCTTGAGGGGGTTTCCTACAATGAGCAGTTCTTC
d_gene: .; j_gene: TRBJ1-5; v_gene: TRBV6-1; CDR3aa: CASSAKAPRGNQPQHF; CDR3nt: TGTGCCAGCAGTGCGAAGGCCCCCCGGGGCAATCAGCCCCAGCATTTT
d_gene: .; j_gene: TRBJ2-7; v_gene: TRBV11-2; CDR3aa: CASSSGILRYF; CDR3nt: TGTGCCAGCAGCTCGGGTATACTCCGGTACTTC
d_gene: .; j_gene: TRBJ1-4; v_gene: TRBV11-2; CDR3aa: CASSSLDREKLFF; CDR3nt: TGTGCCAGCAGCTCCCTTGACAGAGAAAAACTGTTTTTT
d_gene: .; j_gene: TRBJ1-3; v_gene: TRBV7-9; CDR3aa: CASSLVAESSGNTIYF; CDR3nt: TGTGCCAGCAGCTTAGTTGCTGAGAGCTCTGGAAACACCATATATTTT
d_gene: TRBD1; j_gene: TRBJ1-3; v_gene: TRBV6-1; CDR3aa: CASVRDRGANTIYF; CDR3nt: TGTGCCAGCGTGCGGGACAGGGGGGCCAACACCATATATTTT
d_gene: .; j_gene: TRBJ1-2; v_gene: TRBV27; CDR3aa: CASRRGVTNYGYTF; CDR3nt: TGTGCCAGCCGCAGGGGAGTCACTAACTATGGCTACACCTTC
d_gene: .; j_gene: TRBJ1-5; v_gene: TRBV12-5; CDR3aa: CASGIGEQPQHF; CDR3nt: TGTGCTAGTGGAATAGGGGAACAGCCCCAGCATTTT